These 31 T cell receptor beta chains share one sample of origin, sequenced in a study of OX40 agonist ivuxolimab in advanced cancers. Generated by immunoSEQ multiplex PCR, the TCRdb table keeps only in-frame clones and is missing some. The data contain 90,000 to 120,000 clones, around 93% of them singletons. The sample was CD4+ or CD8+ T cells sorted from blood, taken in a trial of the OX40 agonist ivuxolimab. All receptors derive from an adult with an advanced solid tumor such as melanoma, head and neck, liver or kidney cancer.

The V call is TRBV6-5, the J call TRBJ1-4; tentatively, D is TRBD1 (6 bases). Looked up from germline, CDR1 is MNHEY and CDR2 is SVGAGI. The CDR3 covers 13 residues. The V gene lost 5 bases and the J gene lost 8 bases, with 12 bases spanning the gap. The CDR3 DNA follows: TGTGCCAGCAGTCACAGGGTTGGGGAAAAACTGTTTTTT. Translated: CASSHRVGEKLFF.

V gene TRBV4-3 combines with J gene TRBJ1-6; no clear D gene. CDR1 LGHNA and CDR2 YSLEER come from the germline V gene. V shed 1 base and J shed 7 bases, with 11 bases lying between them. The CDR3 loop spans 15 amino acids. For the CDR3, the DNA is TGCGCCAGCAGCCAAGCACCTGGAACAAATTCACCCCTCCACTTT. Translating it yields CASSQAPGTNSPLHF.

The chain links TRBV28 to TRBJ2-7; 10 nucleotides line up with TRBD1. Germline CDR1 is MDHEN and CDR2 is SYDVKM. The V and J ends lost 4 bases and 4 bases, in that order; junction bases with no gene match: 4. The CDR3 length is 14 residues. The CDR3 DNA is TGTGCCAGCAGTTACGGGGACAGGGGTTACGAGCAGTACTTC. Translated, it gives CASSYGDRGYEQYF.

V usage is TRBV18 and J usage is TRBJ2-7, with TRBD2 as a possible D gene (6 bases). This CDR3 contains 14 residues. Germline CDR1 and CDR2: KGHSH and LQKENI. Trimming pared 3 bases from V and 4 bases from J, leaving 13 bases between. The chain's CDR3 is CASSPRDLSYEQYF. In DNA, the CDR3 is TGTGCCAGCTCACCCCGGGACTTATCTTACGAGCAGTACTTC. The entire variable domain, with the rest obtained from reference TRBV18 and TRBJ2-7, is as follows: NAGVMQNPRHLVRRRGQEARLRCSPMKGHSHVYWYRQLPEEGLKFMVYLQKENIIDESGMPKERFSAEFPKEGPSILRIQQVVRGDSAAYFCASSPRDLSYEQYFGPGTRLTVT.

The rearrangement links TRBV5-1 to TRBJ2-1; D might be TRBD1 (6 bases). Trimming shortened V by 0 bases and J by 4 bases, and 17 bases separated the two germline ends. The CDR3 is 17 residues long. Germline V gene data show CDR1 as SGHRS and CDR2 as YFSETQ. The CDR3: CASSLAGSGHGYNEQFF. CDR3 DNA sequence: TGCGCCAGCAGCTTGGCCGGTTCGGGACACGGTTACAATGAGCAGTTCTTC.

The chain links TRBV28 to TRBJ2-7; D is perhaps TRBD1 (6 bases). This CDR3 contains 15 residues. CDR1 and CDR2 (germline): MDHEN, SYDVKM. The V and J ends lost 6 bases and 0 bases respectively, with 15 bases between them. The CDR3 region is CASSYPGTSSYEQYF. The CDR3 nucleotides are TGTGCCAGCAGCTATCCAGGGACAAGCTCCTACGAGCAGTACTTC.

The chain employs TRBV9 and TRBJ2-1, with 7 bases aligning to TRBD1. CDR3 length: 13 amino acids. The germline V gene encodes CDR1 SGDLS and CDR2 YYNGEE. V shed 2 bases and J 6 bases; nucleotides not matched to a gene: 2. For the CDR3, the DNA is TGTGCCAGCAGCGTCGACAGGGTCAATGAGCAGTTCTTC. It codes for CASSVDRVNEQFF.

The CDR3: CASSASTGIGWNGEAFF. In nucleotides, the CDR3 is TGTGCCAGCAGTGCCTCAACAGGGATAGGATGGAATGGTGAAGCTTTCTTT. The chain couples TRBV27 to TRBJ1-1; tentative D call: TRBD1 (6 bases). Per germline, CDR1 MNHEY and CDR2 SMNVEV (reference sequence). This CDR3 region has 17 residues. V lost 5 bases to trimming and J lost 7 bases, with 26 bases between them.

The rearrangement links TRBV2 to TRBJ2-7, with 11 bases matching TRBD1. This CDR3 has 15 residues. J gave up 6 bases and V 3 bases, and 7 bases lay outside the gene matches. The V gene's germline CDR1 is SNHLY and CDR2 FYNNEI. The CDR3 here is CASSDGTGGLSEQYF. The CDR3 bases are TGTGCCAGCAGTGACGGGACAGGGGGATTAAGCGAGCAGTACTTC.

The V call is TRBV7-6, the J call TRBJ2-2; 12 positions match TRBD2. J lost 4 bases, V lost 2 bases, and 2 bases had no gene match. The germline CDR1 and CDR2 sequences are SGHVS and FNYEAQ. CDR3 size: 16 residues. CDR3 bases: TGTGCCAGCAGCTTAACGACTAGCGGGAGCACCGGGGAGCTGTTTTTT. This sequence encodes CASSLTTSGSTGELFF.

The chain recombines TRBV18 with TRBJ2-7, with D tentatively TRBD1 or TRBD2 (5 bases each). The germline gives CDR1 KGHSH, CDR2 LQKENI. This CDR3 has 15 amino acids. Trimming took 3 bases from V and 4 from J, leaving 16 bases between them. The CDR3 loop is CASSPGTGGLYEQYF. CDR3 DNA: TGTGCCAGCTCACCGGGAACAGGAGGTCTATACGAGCAGTACTTC.

The CDR3 DNA reads TGTGCCAGCACTGGACTAGCGGGAGGGCCGGAGTCCTACGAGCAGTACTTC. As protein: CASTGLAGGPESYEQYF. V is TRBV27 and J is TRBJ2-5; 15 bases fit TRBD2. The tail of the sequence fits TRBJ2-7 better, so the J call may be wrong. This CDR3 has 17 residues. The germline CDR1 and CDR2 sequences are MNHEY and SMNVEV (reference sequence).

V gene TRBV6-5 combines with J gene TRBJ1-2, with a possible D match to TRBD1 (5 bases). V lost 2 bases and J lost 8, with 15 bases in between. The CDR3 has 14 amino acids. Germline assignment: CDR1 MNHEY and CDR2 SVGAGI. The CDR3 sequence is CASSYTYQGSGYTF. DNA of the CDR3: TGTGCCAGCAGTTACACCTACCAGGGTTCGGGCTACACCTTC.

This chain joins TRBV5-6 and TRBJ1-1; no reliable D call. This CDR3 contains 15 residues. In germline, CDR1 is SGHDT, CDR2 YYEEEE. V was trimmed by 2 bases and J by 4 bases, leaving 15 bases between them. CDR3 nucleotide sequence: TGTGCCAGCAGCTTTCGGGGTAAATGGACCACTGAAGCTTTCTTT. It translates to CASSFRGKWTTEAFF.

J is TRBJ1-5 and V is TRBV2; D not resolved. The V end lost 3 bases, the J end lost 7 bases, and 13 bases lay between the germline ends. The germline gives CDR1 SNHLY, CDR2 FYNNEI. The CDR3 runs to 14 residues. CDR3 in amino acids: CASSESGSRQPQHF. As DNA, the CDR3 is TGTGCCAGCAGTGAGTCCGGGTCGAGGCAGCCCCAGCATTTT. Full variable domain (outside the CDR3, taken from reference TRBV2 and TRBJ1-5): EPEVTQTPSHQVTQMGQEVILRCVPISNHLYFYWYRQILGQKVEFLVSFYNNEISEKSEIFDDQFSVERPDGSNFTLKIRSTKLEDSAMYFCASSESGSRQPQHFGDGTRLSIL.

This clone was seen only once. The chain recombines TRBV7-2 with TRBJ2-7, with D perhaps TRBD1 or TRBD2 (5 bases each). The germline V gene encodes CDR1 SGHTA and CDR2 FQGNSA. With 0 bases removed from V and 7 bases from J, the gap between germline ends came to 16 bases. The CDR3 contains 15 residues. The CDR3 is CASSLAVPGAEEQYF. In DNA, the CDR3 is TGTGCCAGCAGCTTAGCGGTACCCGGGGCAGAGGAGCAGTACTTC.

The J gene is TRBJ2-3, the V gene TRBV5-1, with unresolved D. V lost 4 bases, J lost 2 bases, and 11 bases lay in between. CDR1 and CDR2 (germline): SGHRS, YFSETQ. The CDR3 is made up of 14 amino acids. Here the CDR3 DNA reads TGCGCCAGCAGCCTCCGCCCGGCCACAGATACGCAGTATTTT. Translation gives CASSLRPATDTQYF.

Worth noting for this clone: A read error may account for a junction end that differs from germline. V and J are TRBV6-6 and TRBJ1-1, with a possible D match to TRBD1 (5 bases). The CDR3 length is 14 residues. CDR1 and CDR2 (germline): MNHNY, SVGAGI (reference sequence). The CDR3 sequence: CASSPTGGNAEAFF. Here the CDR3 DNA reads TGTGCCAGCAGTCCCACAGGCGGGAACGCTGAAGCTTTCTTT.

This chain links TRBV9 with TRBJ2-2; D uncertain. V was trimmed by 2 bases and J by 0 bases, leaving 8 bases between them. Germline V lookup: CDR1 SGDLS, CDR2 YYNGEE. The CDR3 loop spans 15 amino acids. The CDR3 coding sequence is TGTGCCAGCAGCGTTGCAGGAGCGAACACCGGGGAGCTGTTTTTT. This sequence encodes CASSVAGANTGELFF.

The rearrangement joins TRBV29-1 to TRBJ1-4, with 9 bases identical to TRBD1. The germline V gene encodes CDR1 SQVTM and CDR2 ANQGSEA. The CDR3 loop spans 13 amino acids. J lost 7 bases, V lost 7 bases, and 7 bases had no gene match. The CDR3 sequence is CSAIQGAAEKLFF. CDR3 nucleotides: TGCAGCGCAATACAGGGGGCTGCTGAAAAACTGTTTTTT.

The CDR3 region is CASTALAGAYEQYF. Written as DNA, the CDR3 is TGTGCCAGCACCGCACTAGCGGGAGCTTACGAGCAGTACTTC. This sequence joins TRBV7-6 and TRBJ2-7, with TRBD2 matching over 11 bases. Germline lookup yields CDR1 SGHVS and CDR2 FNYEAQ. Trimming at V came to 7 bases and at J to 4 bases, leaving 6 bases not matched to a gene. This CDR3 spans 14 amino acids.

This clone has just a few counts. The rearrangement links TRBV30 to TRBJ1-1; perhaps TRBD1 as D (6 bases). Germline values: CDR1 GTSNPN, CDR2 SVGIG (reference sequence). This CDR3 contains 13 residues. Trimming stripped 8 bases from V and 1 base from J, with 14 bases between. CDR3: CAGQGTSNTEAFF. CDR3 nucleotide sequence: TGTGCCGGCCAGGGGACTTCGAACACTGAAGCTTTCTTT.

The gene calls are TRBV27 and TRBJ2-7; 11 bases map to TRBD2. The CDR3 is 18 residues long. J was trimmed by 2 bases and V by 0 bases; bases with no gene match: 9. Germline V gene lookup returns CDR1 MNHEY and CDR2 SMNVEV (reference sequence). For the CDR3, the DNA is TGTGCCAGCAGTTTATCCCCCCGGCTAGCGGGAGGCACCTACGAGCAGTACTTC. Translated, it gives CASSLSPRLAGGTYEQYF.

The chain recombines TRBV7-9 with TRBJ2-4, with 7 bases fitting TRBD1. The V segment lost 4 bases and the J segment 8 bases; nucleotides outside the gene matches: 8. Germline CDR1 SEHNR, CDR2 FQNEAQ (reference sequence). The CDR3 extends over 14 amino acids. The CDR3 spells CASSYGTEPYIQYF. CDR3 nucleotide sequence: TGTGCCAGCAGCTACGGGACAGAACCATACATTCAGTACTTC.

To note about this clone: Other DNA sequences from this sample encode an identical CDR3 as well. The chain links TRBV28 to TRBJ2-7, with D uncertain. CDR3 length: 11 amino acids. V lost 4 bases to trimming and J lost 3 bases, with 4 bases between them. Germline assignment: CDR1 MDHEN and CDR2 SYDVKM. This CDR3 reads CASSSNYEQYF. The CDR3 DNA reads TGTGCCAGCAGTTCTAACTACGAGCAGTACTTC.

The chain employs TRBV18 and TRBJ1-1; D remains ambiguous. The CDR3 has 12 residues. The germline CDR1 and CDR2 sequences are KGHSH and LQKENI. Deletions cut 6 bases from V and 10 bases from J, with 15 bases between. The CDR3 sequence is CASSASQGIAFF. The CDR3 DNA sequence: TGTGCCAGCTCGGCGTCACAAGGTATAGCTTTCTTT.

The V call is TRBV18, the J call TRBJ1-5; D unresolved. Germline CDR1 and CDR2: KGHSH and LQKENI. The V and J ends lost 4 bases and 1 base respectively, with 8 bases between them. The CDR3 runs to 14 residues. The CDR3 sequence is CASSQRESNQPQHF. The CDR3 coding sequence is TGTGCCAGCTCACAAAGGGAGAGCAATCAGCCCCAGCATTTT.

The chain links TRBV15 to TRBJ2-1, with TRBD2 matching 10 bases. The CDR3 runs 16 residues. V shed 3 bases and J 2 bases; nucleotides not matched to a gene: 4. Germline CDR1 is LNHNV and CDR2 is YYDKDF (reference sequence). The DNA for the CDR3 is TGTGCCACCAGCAGGGGACTAGCGAGGACCTACAATGAGCAGTTCTTC. It yields the protein CATSRGLARTYNEQFF.

The chain combines TRBV5-1 with TRBJ2-5, with a weak D call TRBD1 (6 bases). The DNA matches TRBJ2-7 better at its end, which makes the J call doubtful. CDR3 length: 17 amino acids. Germline V lookup: CDR1 SGHRS, CDR2 YFSETQ. The CDR3 here is CASSLDDRRIDGYEQYF. DNA for the CDR3: TGCGCCAGCAGCTTGGATGACAGGCGAATCGACGGCTACGAGCAGTACTTC.

This clone was counted a single time. The chain carries TRBV19 and TRBJ2-3, with D possibly matching TRBD1 (6 bases). The germline V gene encodes CDR1 LNHDA and CDR2 SQIVND (reference sequence). This CDR3 has 15 amino acids. V was clipped by 7 bases and J by 0 bases, with 14 bases between them. This CDR3 reads CASNEIGQSTDTQYF. For the CDR3, the DNA is TGTGCCAGTAATGAGATAGGACAGAGCACAGATACGCAGTATTTT. Combining the CDR3 with reference TRBV19 and TRBJ2-3 gives the whole variable domain DGGITQSPKYLFRKEGQNVTLSCEQNLNHDAMYWYRQDPGQGLRLIYYSQIVNDFQKGDIAEGYSVSREKKESFPLTVTSAQKNPTAFYLCASNEIGQSTDTQYFGPGTRLTVL.

This CDR3 reads CASSISQGESGNTIYF. CDR3 in DNA: TGTGCCAGTAGTATAAGCCAGGGAGAGTCTGGAAACACCATATATTTT. This sequence joins TRBV19 and TRBJ1-3; a weak D match, TRBD1 (5 bases). V was pared by 2 bases and J by 1 base, with 12 bases between. The V gene's germline CDR1 is LNHDA and CDR2 SQIVND (reference sequence). The CDR3 sequence is 16 residues long.